This is a list of T cell receptor beta chains from one sample in a study of CXCR3-negative and CXCR3-positive naive CD8 T cells. TCRdb re-called the 5' RACE reads, yielding one record per CDR3 amino acid sequence without DNA. The sample totals more than 100,000 distinct CDR3 sequences; its top ten clones hold 0.41%. Sequencing used naive CXCR3+ CD8+ T cells from blood. The receptors come from a human donor in good health. Some clones in this sample may be carry-over from other donors' samples. The CDR3 runs from the conserved cysteine through the conserved F or W.

>TRBV6-6|TRBJ2-3
CASSYSETDTQYF
>TRBV27|TRBJ1-5
CASSLSGQGRQPQHF
>TRBV21-1|TRBJ2-5
CASSKGDQGAAHKTQYF
>TRBV20-1|TRBJ2-7
CSARDLESYEQYF
>TRBV28|TRBJ2-7
CASSNTGVWYEQYF
>TRBV28|TRBJ2-7
CASRAGAGYEQYF
>TRBV12-3/TRBV12-4|TRBJ2-3
CASRISSGRTDTQYF
>TRBV15|TRBJ2-1
CASSPGLGYNEQFF
>TRBV28|TRBJ2-3
CASSFRLAGTDTQYF
>TRBV6-5|TRBJ1-2
CASSYSGGGYTF
>TRBV28|TRBJ2-1
CASSFNYWGGTEQFF
>TRBV5-4|TRBJ2-1
CASSLGGLAGGPEYNEQFF
>TRBV7-9|TRBJ1-5
CASSGDTYSNQPQHF
>TRBV12-3/TRBV12-4|TRBJ2-1
CASTARGGLFYNEQFF
>TRBV6-2/TRBV6-3|TRBJ2-1
CASSYEPAGGTEQFF
>TRBV29-1|TRBJ2-1
CSVDASGHPGLARNNEQFF
>TRBV2|TRBJ1-5
CASSDNLYQPQHF